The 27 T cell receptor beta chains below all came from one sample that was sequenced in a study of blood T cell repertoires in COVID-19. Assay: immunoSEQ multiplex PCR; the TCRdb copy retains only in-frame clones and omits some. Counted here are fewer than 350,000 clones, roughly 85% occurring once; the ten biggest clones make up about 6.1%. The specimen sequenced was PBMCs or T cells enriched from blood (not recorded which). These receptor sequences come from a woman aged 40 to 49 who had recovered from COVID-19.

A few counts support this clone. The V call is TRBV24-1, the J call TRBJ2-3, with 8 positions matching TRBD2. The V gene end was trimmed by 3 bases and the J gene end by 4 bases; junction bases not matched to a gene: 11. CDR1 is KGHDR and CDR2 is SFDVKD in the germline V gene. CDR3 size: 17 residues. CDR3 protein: CATSDHTGTSSADTQYF. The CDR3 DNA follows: TGTGCCACCAGTGATCATACCGGGACTAGTAGCGCAGATACGCAGTATTTT.

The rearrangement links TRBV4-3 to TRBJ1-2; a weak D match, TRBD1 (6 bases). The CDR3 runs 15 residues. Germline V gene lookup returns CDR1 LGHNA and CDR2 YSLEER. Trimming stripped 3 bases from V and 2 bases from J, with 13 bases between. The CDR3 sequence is CASSQTRGPNYGYTF. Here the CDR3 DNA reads TGCGCCAGCAGCCAGACCAGGGGACCCAACTATGGCTACACCTTC.

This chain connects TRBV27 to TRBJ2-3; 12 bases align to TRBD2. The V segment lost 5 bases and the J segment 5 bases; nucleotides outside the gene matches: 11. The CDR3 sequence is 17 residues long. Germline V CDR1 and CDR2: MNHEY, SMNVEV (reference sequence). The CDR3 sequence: CASSPSSGRGWGDTQYF. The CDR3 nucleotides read TGTGCCAGCAGTCCCTCTAGCGGGAGGGGGTGGGGAGATACGCAGTATTTT.

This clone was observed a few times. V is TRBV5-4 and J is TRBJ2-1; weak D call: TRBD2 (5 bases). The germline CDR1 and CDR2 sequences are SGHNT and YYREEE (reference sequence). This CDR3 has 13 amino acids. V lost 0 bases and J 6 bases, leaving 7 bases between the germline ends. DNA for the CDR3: TGTGCCAGCAGCTTGGCGGGAATCAATGAGCAGTTCTTC. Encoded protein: CASSLAGINEQFF.

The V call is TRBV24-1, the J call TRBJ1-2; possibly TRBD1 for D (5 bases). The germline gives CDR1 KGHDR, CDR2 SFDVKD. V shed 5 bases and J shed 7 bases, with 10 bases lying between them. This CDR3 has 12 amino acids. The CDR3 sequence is CATSAGLGGYTF. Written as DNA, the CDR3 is TGTGCCACCAGTGCAGGGCTTGGTGGCTACACCTTC.

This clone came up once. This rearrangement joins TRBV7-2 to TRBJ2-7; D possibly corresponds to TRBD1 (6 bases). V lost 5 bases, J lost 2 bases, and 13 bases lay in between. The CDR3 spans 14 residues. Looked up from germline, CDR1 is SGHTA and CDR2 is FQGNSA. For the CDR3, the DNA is TGTGCCAGCAGCGTAACTGGACAGCCCTACGAGCAGTACTTC. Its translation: CASSVTGQPYEQYF. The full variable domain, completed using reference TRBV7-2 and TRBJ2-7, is GAGVSQSPSNKVTEKGKDVELRCDPISGHTALYWYRQSLGQGLEFLIYFQGNSAPDKSGLPSDRFSAERTGGSVSTLTIQRTQQEDSAVYLCASSVTGQPYEQYFGPGTRLTVT.

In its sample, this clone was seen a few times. CDR3 bases: TGTGCCAGCAGTTTTTGGCTAGCGGGGTACAATGAGCAGTTCTTC. Its protein is CASSFWLAGYNEQFF. V and J are TRBV28 and TRBJ2-1, with 9 bases lining up with TRBD2. Germline V CDR1 and CDR2: MDHEN, SYDVKM. The CDR3 is made up of 15 amino acids. V gave up 3 bases and J gave up 4 bases; unmatched junction bases: 4.

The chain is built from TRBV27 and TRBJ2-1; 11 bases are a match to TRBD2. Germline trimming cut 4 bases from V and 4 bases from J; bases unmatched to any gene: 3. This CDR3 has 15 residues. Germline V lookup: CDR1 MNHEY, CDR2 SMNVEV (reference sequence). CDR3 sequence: CASSSGLAAYNEQFF. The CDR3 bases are TGTGCCAGCAGTTCGGGACTAGCGGCATACAATGAGCAGTTCTTC.

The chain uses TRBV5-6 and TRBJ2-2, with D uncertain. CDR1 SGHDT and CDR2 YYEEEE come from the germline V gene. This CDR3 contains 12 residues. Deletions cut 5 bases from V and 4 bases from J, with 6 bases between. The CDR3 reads CASSLSTGELFF. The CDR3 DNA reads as TGTGCCAGCAGTCTAAGCACCGGGGAGCTGTTTTTT.

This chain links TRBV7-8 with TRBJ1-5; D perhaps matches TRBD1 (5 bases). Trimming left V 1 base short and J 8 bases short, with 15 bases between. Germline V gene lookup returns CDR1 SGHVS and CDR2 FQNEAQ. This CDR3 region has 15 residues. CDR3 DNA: TGTGCCAGCAGCTTAGATAGCGGCAGGGTAAAGCCCCAGCATTTT. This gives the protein CASSLDSGRVKPQHF.

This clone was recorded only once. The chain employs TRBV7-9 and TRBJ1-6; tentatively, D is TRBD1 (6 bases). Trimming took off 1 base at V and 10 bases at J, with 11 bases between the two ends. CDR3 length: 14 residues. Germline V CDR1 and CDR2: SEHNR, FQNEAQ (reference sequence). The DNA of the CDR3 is TGTGCCAGCAGCTTAGGACAGGTTCTCTCACCCCTCCACTTT. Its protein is CASSLGQVLSPLHF. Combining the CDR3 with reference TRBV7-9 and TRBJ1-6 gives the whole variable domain DTGVSQNPRHKITKRGQNVTFRCDPISEHNRLYWYRQTLGQGPEFLTYFQNEAQLEKSRLLSDRFSAERPKGSFSTLEIQRTEQGDSAMYLCASSLGQVLSPLHFGNGTRLTVT.

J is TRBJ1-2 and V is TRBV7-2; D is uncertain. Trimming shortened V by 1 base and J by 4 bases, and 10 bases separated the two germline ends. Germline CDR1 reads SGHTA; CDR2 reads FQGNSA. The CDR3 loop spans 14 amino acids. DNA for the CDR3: TGTGCCAGCAGCTTAGGAGTGGGCCGCTATGGCTACACCTTC. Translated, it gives CASSLGVGRYGYTF.

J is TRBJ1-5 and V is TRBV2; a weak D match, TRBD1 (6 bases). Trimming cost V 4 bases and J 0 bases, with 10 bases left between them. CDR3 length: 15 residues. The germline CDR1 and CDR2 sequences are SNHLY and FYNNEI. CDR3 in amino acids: CASSAEDSSNQPQHF. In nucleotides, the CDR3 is TGTGCCAGCAGTGCGGAGGACAGTAGCAATCAGCCCCAGCATTTT.

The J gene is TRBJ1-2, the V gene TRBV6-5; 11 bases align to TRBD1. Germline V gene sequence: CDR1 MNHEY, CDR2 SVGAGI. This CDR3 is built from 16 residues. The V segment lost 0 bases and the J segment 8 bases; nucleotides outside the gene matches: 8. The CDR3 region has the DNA TGTGCCAGCAGTTACTCGATCGTCGGGGACAGGGGGGGCTACACCTTC. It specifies CASSYSIVGDRGGYTF.

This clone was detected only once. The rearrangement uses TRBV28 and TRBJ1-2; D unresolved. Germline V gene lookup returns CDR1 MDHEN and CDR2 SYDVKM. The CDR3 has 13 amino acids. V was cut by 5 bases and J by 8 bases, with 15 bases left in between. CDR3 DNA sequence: TGTGCCAGCAGTCCCATTACGCGGGTGGGCTACACCTTC. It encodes CASSPITRVGYTF.

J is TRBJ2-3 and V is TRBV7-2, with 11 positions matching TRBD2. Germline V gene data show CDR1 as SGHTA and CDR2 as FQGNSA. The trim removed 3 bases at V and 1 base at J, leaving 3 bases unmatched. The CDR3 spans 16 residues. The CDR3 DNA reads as TGTGCCAGCAGCTTCCGACTAGCGGGGCGCACAGATACGCAGTATTTT. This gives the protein CASSFRLAGRTDTQYF.

This CDR3 reads CASNAGGGPPGANVLTF. CDR3 nucleotide sequence: TGTGCCAGCAATGCGGGAGGGGGTCCCCCTGGGGCCAACGTCCTGACTTTC. The chain links TRBV5-4 to TRBJ2-6; TRBD2 matches at 9 bases. CDR1 is SGHNT, CDR2 YYREEE, per germline (reference sequence). The J segment lost 2 bases and the V segment lost 6 bases, leaving 9 bases of the junction unmatched. The CDR3 spans 17 residues.

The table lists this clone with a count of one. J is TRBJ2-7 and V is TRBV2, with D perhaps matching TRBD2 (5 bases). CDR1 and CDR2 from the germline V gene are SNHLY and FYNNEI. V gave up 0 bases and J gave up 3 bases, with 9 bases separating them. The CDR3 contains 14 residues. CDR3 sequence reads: CASSEAVEDYEQYF. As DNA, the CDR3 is TGTGCCAGCAGTGAAGCGGTGGAGGACTACGAGCAGTACTTC.

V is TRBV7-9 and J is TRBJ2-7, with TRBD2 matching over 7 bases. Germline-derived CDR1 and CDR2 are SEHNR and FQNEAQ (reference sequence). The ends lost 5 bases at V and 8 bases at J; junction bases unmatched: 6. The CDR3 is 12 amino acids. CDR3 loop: CASSRGEGKQYF. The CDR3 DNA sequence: TGTGCCAGCAGCCGGGGGGAGGGAAAGCAGTACTTC.

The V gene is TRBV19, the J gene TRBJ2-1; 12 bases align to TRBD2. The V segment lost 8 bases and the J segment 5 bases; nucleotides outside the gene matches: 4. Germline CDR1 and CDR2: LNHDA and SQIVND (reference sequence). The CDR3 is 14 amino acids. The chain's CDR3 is CASARLAGDNEQFF. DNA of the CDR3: TGTGCCAGTGCCAGACTAGCGGGGGACAATGAGCAGTTCTTC.

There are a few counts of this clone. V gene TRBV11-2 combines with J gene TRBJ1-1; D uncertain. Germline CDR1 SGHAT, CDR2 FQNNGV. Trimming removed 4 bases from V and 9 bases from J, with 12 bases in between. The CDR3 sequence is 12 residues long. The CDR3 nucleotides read TGTGCCAGCAGCTACGAGGGAAACAAAGCTTTCTTT. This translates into CASSYEGNKAFF.

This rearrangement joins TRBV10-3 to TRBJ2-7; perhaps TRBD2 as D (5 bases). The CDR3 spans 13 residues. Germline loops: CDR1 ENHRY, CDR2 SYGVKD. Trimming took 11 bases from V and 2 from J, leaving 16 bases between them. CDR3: CASAREPTYEQYF. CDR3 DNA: TGTGCCTCCGCGAGGGAACCCACCTACGAGCAGTACTTC.

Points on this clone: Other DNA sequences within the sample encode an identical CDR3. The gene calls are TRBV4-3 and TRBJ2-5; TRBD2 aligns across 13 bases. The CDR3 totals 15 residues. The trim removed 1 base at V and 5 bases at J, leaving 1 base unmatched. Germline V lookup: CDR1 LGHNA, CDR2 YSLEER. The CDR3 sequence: CASSQVLAGGETQYF. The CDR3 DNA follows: TGCGCCAGCAGCCAAGTACTAGCGGGAGGGGAGACCCAGTACTTC.

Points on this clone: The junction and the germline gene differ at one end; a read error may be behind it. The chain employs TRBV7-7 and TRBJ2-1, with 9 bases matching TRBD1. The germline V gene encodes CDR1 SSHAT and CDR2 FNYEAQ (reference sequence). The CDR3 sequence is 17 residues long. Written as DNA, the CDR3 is TGTGCTAGCAGCTTAGATCTACCGGGACAGGGTATCTATGAGCAGTTCTTC. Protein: CASSLDLPGQGIYEQFF. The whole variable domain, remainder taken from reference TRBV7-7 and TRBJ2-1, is GAGVSQSPRYKVTKRGQDVTLRCDPISSHATLYWYQQALGQGPEFLTYFNYEAQPDKSGLPSDRFSAERPEGSISTLTIQRTEQRDSAMYRCASSLDLPGQGIYEQFFGPGTRLTVL.

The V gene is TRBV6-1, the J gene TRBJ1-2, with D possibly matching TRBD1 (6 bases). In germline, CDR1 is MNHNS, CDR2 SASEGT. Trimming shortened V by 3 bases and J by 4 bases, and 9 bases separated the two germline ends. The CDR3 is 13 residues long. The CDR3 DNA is TGTGCCAGCAGTGAGCAGGGGTCCTATGGCTACACCTTC. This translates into CASSEQGSYGYTF.

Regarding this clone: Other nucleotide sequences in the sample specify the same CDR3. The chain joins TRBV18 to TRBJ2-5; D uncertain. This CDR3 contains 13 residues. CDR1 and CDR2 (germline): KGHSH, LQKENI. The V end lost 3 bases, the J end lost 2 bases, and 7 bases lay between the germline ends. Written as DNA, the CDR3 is TGTGCCAGCTCACCCCCTAGTCAAGAGACCCAGTACTTC. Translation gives CASSPPSQETQYF.

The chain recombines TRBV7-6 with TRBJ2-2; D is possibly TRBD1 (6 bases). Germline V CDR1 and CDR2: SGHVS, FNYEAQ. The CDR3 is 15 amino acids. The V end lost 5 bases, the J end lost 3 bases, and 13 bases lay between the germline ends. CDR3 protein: CASSPTGSDTGELFF. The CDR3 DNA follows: TGTGCCAGCAGCCCAACAGGGTCCGACACCGGGGAGCTGTTTTTT.